Below are 23 T cell receptor beta chains sequenced from a single sample in a study of blood T cell repertoires in COVID-19. Some clones are missing from TCRdb's copy, which holds only in-frame ones; the method was immunoSEQ multiplex PCR. The sample lists about 72,000 clones, about 90% occurring once. Sequenced sample: peripheral blood. The receptor source for this set is a human donor in a cohort sampled during active COVID-19.

The chain joins TRBV2 to TRBJ1-1; TRBD1 matches 7 bases. CDR1 SNHLY and CDR2 FYNNEI come from the germline V gene. The CDR3 has 12 amino acids. V trimming: 7 bases; J trimming: 7 bases; junction bases outside the gene matches: 6. The CDR3 loop reads CASIWDSNEAFF. CDR3 nucleotide sequence: TGTGCCAGCATTTGGGACAGCAATGAAGCTTTCTTT.

There are a few counts of this clone. The chain uses TRBV15 and TRBJ2-1, with TRBD2 as a possible D gene (6 bases). Trimming removed 1 base at V and 0 bases at J, with 10 bases between. The germline V gene encodes CDR1 LNHNV and CDR2 YYDKDF (reference sequence). This CDR3 spans 16 amino acids. The DNA of the CDR3 is TGTGCCACCAGCAGAGTCCCGCGGGACTCCTACAATGAGCAGTTCTTC. It codes for CATSRVPRDSYNEQFF. The full variable domain, completed using reference TRBV15 and TRBJ2-1, is DAMVIQNPRYQVTQFGKPVTLSCSQTLNHNVMYWYQQKSSQAPKLLFHYYDKDFNNEADTPDNFQSRRPNTSFCFLDIRSPGLGDTAMYLCATSRVPRDSYNEQFFGPGTRLTVL.

This clone has just a few counts. The rearrangement joins TRBV2 to TRBJ2-1; no reliable D call. Trimming left V 6 bases short and J 9 bases short, with 9 bases between. Germline V CDR1 and CDR2: SNHLY, FYNNEI. The CDR3 contains 11 residues. The CDR3 region is CASRSVGEQFF. The CDR3 DNA reads as TGTGCCAGCAGAAGCGTTGGTGAGCAGTTCTTC.

This chain links TRBV28 with TRBJ2-6; TRBD2 is a possible D gene (6 bases). CDR3 length: 14 residues. CDR1 and CDR2 (germline): MDHEN, SYDVKM. The V end lost 9 bases, the J end lost 0 bases, and 9 bases lay between the germline ends. The CDR3: CASQTSSGANVLTF. In DNA form, the CDR3 reads TGTGCCAGTCAGACTAGCTCTGGGGCCAACGTCCTGACTTTC.

The J gene is TRBJ2-2, the V gene TRBV7-9; no clear D gene. Germline V CDR1 and CDR2: SEHNR, FQNEAQ (reference sequence). The CDR3 sequence is 11 residues long. With 2 bases removed from V and 7 bases from J, the gap between germline ends came to 2 bases. CDR3 region: CASSLLGELFF. The CDR3 DNA is TGTGCCAGCAGCTTACTCGGGGAGCTGTTTTTT.

V and J are TRBV7-9 and TRBJ1-2; 9 nucleotides line up with TRBD1. J lost 11 bases, V lost 3 bases, and 4 bases had no gene match. Germline V CDR1 and CDR2: SEHNR, FQNEAQ (reference sequence). The CDR3 length is 12 residues. CDR3 residues: CASSLEDRGYTF. The CDR3 region has the DNA TGTGCCAGCAGCTTGGAGGACAGGGGTTACACCTTC.

Written as DNA, the CDR3 is TGTGCCAGCAGCTTTGAAAGTTCCGGGATTAACTACGAGCAGTACTTC. This sequence encodes CASSFESSGINYEQYF. The rearrangement joins TRBV7-8 to TRBJ2-7, with D possibly TRBD2 on 5 matching bases. Trimming shortened V by 3 bases and J by 3 bases, and 18 bases separated the two germline ends. Germline assignment: CDR1 SGHVS and CDR2 FQNEAQ. The CDR3 length is 16 residues.

This clone was seen once. The chain joins TRBV2 to TRBJ2-5; TRBD2 might be the D (6 bases). This CDR3 is 14 amino acids long. Per the germline V gene, CDR1 is SNHLY and CDR2 is FYNNEI. V was cut by 4 bases and J by 8 bases, with 17 bases left in between. This CDR3 reads CASSAFSGEATQYF. CDR3 nucleotide sequence: TGTGCCAGCAGTGCTTTTAGCGGAGAGGCCACCCAGTACTTC.

The CDR3 DNA reads as TGTGCCAGCAGCCAGGACACCCTGGGCTATGGCTACACCTTC. Translating it yields CASSQDTLGYGYTF. The chain is built from TRBV3-1 (or the pseudogene TRBV3-2) and TRBJ1-2, with D tentatively TRBD1 (5 bases). The CDR3 extends over 14 amino acids. V dropped 3 bases and J dropped 4 bases, with 12 bases sitting between them. The V gene's germline CDR1 is LGHDT and CDR2 YNNKEL (reference sequence).

This clone is labeled medium-sized. The CDR3 DNA reads TGTGCCAGCAGTGAACCAACAGGGAGTCATTCACCCCTCCACTTT. Protein: CASSEPTGSHSPLHF. The chain recombines TRBV2 with TRBJ1-6; TRBD1 might be the D (6 bases). Trimming left V 2 bases short and J 8 bases short, with 13 bases between. The CDR3 is 15 amino acids. CDR1 is SNHLY and CDR2 is FYNNEI in the germline V gene.

The chain has TRBV25-1 and TRBJ2-1; 8 nucleotides match TRBD2. Germline assignment: CDR1 MGHDK and CDR2 SYGVNS. The V gene end was trimmed by 3 bases and the J gene end by 4 bases; junction bases not matched to a gene: 14. The CDR3 has 18 residues. The CDR3 reads CASSDPPGSSGGYNEQFF. Here the CDR3 DNA reads TGTGCCAGCAGTGATCCCCCAGGGAGCAGCGGGGGATACAATGAGCAGTTCTTC.

V gene TRBV19 combines with J gene TRBJ2-1; 8 nucleotides align to TRBD1. Germline-derived CDR1 and CDR2 are LNHDA and SQIVND (reference sequence). V dropped 4 bases and J dropped 7; count of bases not matched to a gene: 12. The CDR3 consists of 16 residues. CDR3 DNA sequence: TGTGCCAGTAGTACCCGCGACAGGGGTCTTCCGAATGAGCAGTTCTTC. Amino acid sequence: CASSTRDRGLPNEQFF.

V and J are TRBV19 and TRBJ1-1, with D hard to call. Germline V gives CDR1 LNHDA, CDR2 SQIVND (reference sequence). V shed 6 bases and J shed 6 bases, with 11 bases lying between them. This CDR3 comprises 12 residues. Here the CDR3 DNA reads TGTGCCAGTAGGCCCTCTCGCGCTGAAGCTTTCTTT. As protein: CASRPSRAEAFF. The full variable domain, completed using reference TRBV19 and TRBJ1-1, is DGGITQSPKYLFRKEGQNVTLSCEQNLNHDAMYWYRQDPGQGLRLIYYSQIVNDFQKGDIAEGYSVSREKKESFPLTVTSAQKNPTAFYLCASRPSRAEAFFGQGTRLTVV.

This clone was seen just once. The CDR3 loop is CASSPGQGHEQYF. The CDR3 DNA is TGTGCCAGCAGCCCCGGACAGGGCCACGAGCAGTACTTC. This chain joins TRBV9 and TRBJ2-7; TRBD1 matches at 8 bases. The CDR3 is 13 residues long. Germline-derived CDR1 and CDR2 are SGDLS and YYNGEE. V shed 4 bases and J 5 bases; nucleotides not matched to a gene: 5. The full variable domain, in which reference TRBV9 and TRBJ2-7 provide the parts outside the CDR3, is DSGVTQTPKHLITATGQRVTLRCSPRSGDLSVYWYQQSLDQGLQFLIQYYNGEERAKGNILERFSAQQFPDLHSELNLSSLELGDSALYFCASSPGQGHEQYFGPGTRLTVT.

The chain employs TRBV5-4 and TRBJ2-2; 9 nucleotides align to TRBD2. The CDR3 is 17 amino acids. In germline, CDR1 is SGHNT, CDR2 YYREEE (reference sequence). J was trimmed by 3 bases and V by 1 base; bases with no gene match: 7. CDR3 DNA sequence: TGTGCCAGCAGCTTGAGCCTGGCGGGGGGGGACACCGGGGAGCTGTTTTTT. Its protein product is CASSLSLAGGDTGELFF. Filled out from reference TRBV5-4 and TRBJ2-2, the complete variable domain reads ETGVTQSPTHLIKTRGQQVTLRCSSQSGHNTVSWYQQALGQGPQFIFQYYREEENGRGNFPPRFSGLQFPNYSSELNVNALELDDSALYLCASSLSLAGGDTGELFFGEGSRLTVL.

This chain joins TRBV24-1 and TRBJ2-5; D gene unclear. Germline CDR1 and CDR2: KGHDR and SFDVKD. V was shortened by 4 bases and J by 2 bases, with 13 bases between the two germline ends. The CDR3 is 15 amino acids. The CDR3 coding sequence is TGTGCCACCAGTGACACCACTACTACTCAAGAGACCCAGTACTTC. Translating it yields CATSDTTTTQETQYF.

The chain uses TRBV5-5 and TRBJ2-2; 7 bases agree with TRBD1. V shed 4 bases, J shed 0 bases, and the junction held 6 bases outside the gene matches. CDR1 is SGHKS and CDR2 is YYEKEE in the germline V gene (reference sequence). This CDR3 is 16 amino acids long. In nucleotides, the CDR3 is TGTGCCAGCAGCCAGGTGGGGACAGCGAACACCGGGGAGCTGTTTTTT. Its translation: CASSQVGTANTGELFF.

The chain employs TRBV7-2 and TRBJ2-2, with 10 positions matching TRBD2. CDR1 and CDR2 from the germline V gene are SGHTA and FQGNSA. The CDR3 covers 16 residues. Germline trimming cut 4 bases from V and 6 bases from J; bases unmatched to any gene: 8. Written as DNA, the CDR3 is TGTGCCAGCAGCTCCCGAGGGCTAGCGGGAGCCGGGGAGCTGTTTTTT. Its protein is CASSSRGLAGAGELFF.

This chain connects TRBV28 to TRBJ2-5, with 9 bases fitting TRBD2. Germline CDR1 reads MDHEN; CDR2 reads SYDVKM. V shed 6 bases, J shed 5 bases, and the junction held 4 bases outside the gene matches. The CDR3 consists of 13 residues. CDR3 sequence reads: CASRVAGDETQYF. CDR3 in DNA: TGTGCCAGCAGGGTAGCGGGAGACGAGACCCAGTACTTC.

This chain joins TRBV5-6 and TRBJ1-1; TRBD1 matches 11 bases. This CDR3 region has 16 residues. CDR1 and CDR2 from the germline V gene are SGHDT and YYEEEE. The J segment lost 3 bases and the V segment lost 5 bases, leaving 9 bases of the junction unmatched. The CDR3 loop reads CASSQPGQGVDTEAFF. The CDR3 DNA follows: TGTGCCAGCAGTCAGCCGGGACAGGGGGTGGACACTGAAGCTTTCTTT.

This chain links TRBV18 with TRBJ1-4; 8 bases match TRBD1. The CDR3 length is 14 residues. Germline V CDR1 and CDR2: KGHSH, LQKENI. V lost 4 bases to trimming and J lost 6 bases; unmatched junction nucleotides: 4. In DNA form, the CDR3 reads TGTGCCAGCTCACTACAGGGGGGACATGAAAAACTGTTTTTT. As protein: CASSLQGGHEKLFF.

The V and J genes are TRBV28 and TRBJ2-1; a possible D gene is TRBD1 (6 bases). The length of the CDR3 is 12 residues. V lost 6 bases, J lost 8 bases, and 11 bases lay in between. Germline CDR1 reads MDHEN; CDR2 reads SYDVKM. The CDR3, as DNA: TGTGCCAGCAGGTCTACAGGGTATGAGCAGTTCTTC. Residues: CASRSTGYEQFF. Variable domain in full (rest from reference TRBV28 and TRBJ2-1): DVKVTQSSRYLVKRTGEKVFLECVQDMDHENMFWYRQDPGLGLRLIYFSYDVKMKEKGDIPEGYSVSREKKERFSLILESASTNQTSMYLCASRSTGYEQFFGPGTRLTVL.

V and J are TRBV24-1 and TRBJ2-7, with D possibly TRBD1 on 6 matching bases. Germline loops: CDR1 KGHDR, CDR2 SFDVKD. The CDR3 contains 13 residues. V shed 8 bases and J shed 1 base, with 11 bases lying between them. The CDR3 spells CATNGDTSYEQYF. In DNA, the CDR3 is TGTGCCACCAACGGGGACACGTCCTACGAGCAGTACTTC.